One sample yielded the 9 T cell receptor beta chains listed below, sequenced in a study of cytomegalovirus exposure and HLA in healthy donors. Primers: 60 Vbeta forward and 13 Jbeta reverse. Clones were read by immunoSEQ multiplex PCR, and TCRdb kept only the in-frame ones, dropping some. The table lists 100,000 to 150,000 clones, roughly 74% of them singletons. The source material was PBMCs. The origin of the receptors is a woman aged 45-59 years in good health and CMV-seropositive.

This chain uses TRBV7-9 with TRBJ1-4; 10 bases map to TRBD1. The J segment lost 6 bases and the V segment lost 3 bases, leaving 1 base of the junction unmatched. Germline assignment: CDR1 SEHNR and CDR2 FQNEAQ (reference sequence). CDR3 length equals 14 residues. The CDR3 nucleotides are TGTGCCAGCAGCTTGGGGACAGGGGATGAAAAACTGTTTTTT. It is translated as CASSLGTGDEKLFF.

This clone was counted a few times. The J gene is TRBJ1-2, the V gene TRBV29-1, with 8 bases fitting TRBD1. This CDR3 region has 13 residues. The V segment lost 6 bases and the J segment 3 bases; nucleotides outside the gene matches: 6. Germline loops: CDR1 SQVTM, CDR2 ANQGSEA. CDR3 region: CSVDRGPYYGYTF. The CDR3, as DNA: TGCAGCGTAGACAGGGGTCCTTACTATGGCTACACCTTC.

V usage is TRBV27 and J usage is TRBJ1-1; D possibly corresponds to TRBD1 (5 bases). Germline V gene sequence: CDR1 MNHEY, CDR2 SMNVEV (reference sequence). CDR3 length: 15 amino acids. Trimming stripped 4 bases from V and 6 bases from J, with 18 bases between. The DNA of the CDR3 is TGTGCCAGCAGTTCCAACATAGGACCGGGGGCTGAAGCTTTCTTT. This sequence encodes CASSSNIGPGAEAFF.

With respect to this clone: The missing conserved phenylalanine or tryptophan at the end of this CDR3 makes a read error likely. The DNA is omitted, as the CDR3 cannot be located on it reliably, and the CDR3 follows TCRdb's listing. The chain uses TRBV5-3 and TRBJ1-6; TRBD1 is the table's D call, not checked against the DNA. TRBV5-3 falls under the ORF class, with uncertain function. Inclusive of both ends, the CDR3 amounts to 8 amino acids. The CDR3 spells CARSLNIS.

This chain's CDR3 is CASSLLGLAGGPKDTQYF. The CDR3 nucleotides read TGTGCCAGCAGTTTATTAGGACTAGCGGGGGGGCCGAAAGATACGCAGTATTTT. The gene calls are TRBV28 and TRBJ2-3; TRBD2 matches at 15 bases. The V gene's germline CDR1 is MDHEN and CDR2 SYDVKM. V was pared by 1 base and J by 5 bases, with 7 bases of the junction left unmatched. The CDR3 has 18 residues.

The chain couples TRBV5-4 to TRBJ2-7; 9 positions match TRBD1. Germline CDR1 is SGHNT and CDR2 is YYREEE (reference sequence). The CDR3 sequence is 14 residues long. The V and J ends lost 4 bases and 5 bases, in that order; junction bases with no gene match: 7. The CDR3 reads CASSRGQGRDEQYF. In DNA, the CDR3 is TGTGCCAGCAGCCGCGGACAGGGGAGAGACGAGCAGTACTTC.

The chain is built from TRBV9 and TRBJ2-3, with 8 bases fitting TRBD2. Trimming removed 0 bases from V and 2 bases from J; junction bases left unmatched: 8. Germline CDR1 SGDLS, CDR2 YYNGEE. This CDR3 contains 17 residues. The CDR3 DNA reads as TGTGCCAGCAGCGTAGGGGTAAACGGGGGGGCCACAGATACGCAGTATTTT. Translated: CASSVGVNGGATDTQYF.

V and J are TRBV7-3 and TRBJ2-3, with 11 bases aligning to TRBD2. Per the germline V gene, CDR1 is SGHTA and CDR2 is FQGTGA. V gave up 3 bases and J gave up 5 bases; unmatched junction bases: 4. The CDR3 consists of 15 residues. CDR3 protein: CASSFSGGARDTQYF. CDR3 nucleotide sequence: TGTGCCAGCAGCTTTAGCGGGGGGGCTAGAGATACGCAGTATTTT.

This rearrangement joins TRBV9 to TRBJ1-3; 10 positions agree with TRBD1. V lost 4 bases, J lost 10 bases, and 11 bases stayed unmatched. This CDR3 contains 15 residues. The germline V gene encodes CDR1 SGDLS and CDR2 YYNGEE. The CDR3 DNA is TGTGCCAGCAGCCACGGACAGGGGGGATTGGTTACCATATATTTT. It specifies CASSHGQGGLVTIYF.